The rows below give T cell receptor beta chains drawn from one sample of a study of T cell responses to AZD1222 COVID-19 vaccine. Produced via immunoSEQ multiplex PCR; TCRdb's table is partial and in-frame only. The table has some 150,000 clones, 75% to 95% seen once. The sample in question was peripheral blood, obtained 28 days after the second AZD1222 dose. These receptors came from an adult who received the AZD1222 COVID-19 vaccine. The CDR3 runs from the conserved cysteine through the conserved F or W. A D gene is named only where the DNA matches it firmly. The listing skips clone size in some rows; elsewhere it reads once, few, many or a size class.

DNA: TGTGCCAGCAGCTCGGGACAGGGTCTTAATTCACCCCTCCACTTT
CDR3: CASSSGQGLNSPLHF
V: TRBV9
J: TRBJ1-6
size: .
D: TRBD1
length: 15

DNA: TGTGCCAGCTCTTCTGGGGGGGGAATGGGCAATCAGCCCCAGCATTTT
CDR3: CASSSGGGMGNQPQHF
V: TRBV18
J: TRBJ1-5
size: once
D: .
length: 16

DNA: TGTGCCAGCAGTCCAAAGACAGGGAATGGTAATCAGCCCCAGCATTTT
CDR3: CASSPKTGNGNQPQHF
V: TRBV27
J: TRBJ1-5
size: .
D: TRBD1
length: 16

DNA: TGTGCCAGCAGTAACAAGGGTAACTATGGCTACACCTTC
CDR3: CASSNKGNYGYTF
V: TRBV27
J: TRBJ1-2
size: .
D: .
length: 13

DNA: TGTGCCAGCAGCCAAGAAGTGACGAGTGAGCAGTTCTTC
CDR3: CASSQEVTSEQFF
V: TRBV3-1/TRBV3-2
J: TRBJ2-1
size: .
D: .
length: 13

DNA: TGTGCCAGATCCCAAGGTCGAGCGGGACTAAACAATGAGCAGTTCTTC
CDR3: CARSQGRAGLNNEQFF
V: TRBV6-8
J: TRBJ2-1
size: once
D: TRBD2
length: 16

DNA: TGCGCCAGCGTCGAGGGAAGCACCGGGGAGCTGTTTTTT
CDR3: CASVEGSTGELFF
V: TRBV5-1
J: TRBJ2-2
size: .
D: .
length: 13

DNA: TGTGCCAGCAGCGTAGACCTGAGGGCCCCGGTCGAGCAGTACTTC
CDR3: CASSVDLRAPVEQYF
V: TRBV9
J: TRBJ2-7
size: .
D: .
length: 15

DNA: TGTGCCAGCAGTTCAGGACAGGGCGCCGATACGCAGTATTTT
CDR3: CASSSGQGADTQYF
V: TRBV27
J: TRBJ2-3
size: once
D: TRBD1
length: 14

DNA: TGTGCCAGCAGATACAACAGAGAAGAGACCCAGTACTTC
CDR3: CASRYNREETQYF
V: TRBV7-9
J: TRBJ2-5
size: .
D: .
length: 13

DNA: TGTGCCAGCAGAAAGACAGAATCTAGCACAGATACGCAGTATTTT
CDR3: CASRKTESSTDTQYF
V: TRBV7-9
J: TRBJ2-3
size: .
D: .
length: 15

DNA: TGTGCCGGGGGGCATTTCATGAACACTGAAGCTTTCTTT
CDR3: CAGGHFMNTEAFF
V: TRBV7-9
J: TRBJ1-1
size: .
D: .
length: 13

DNA: TGTGCCAGCAGTGAAGATCGGAACAGGAAGACTGAAGCTTTCTTT
CDR3: CASSEDRNRKTEAFF
V: TRBV2
J: TRBJ1-1
size: few
D: .
length: 15

DNA: TGTGCCAGCAGCCAAGATCTCATTAACTATGGCTACACCTTC
CDR3: CASSQDLINYGYTF
V: TRBV4-2
J: TRBJ1-2
size: .
D: .
length: 14

DNA: TGTGCCAGCAGTTACCCTACGAGGGATCAGCCCCAGCATTTT
CDR3: CASSYPTRDQPQHF
V: TRBV6-2/TRBV6-3
J: TRBJ1-5
size: .
D: .
length: 14

DNA: TGTGCCAGCTCACCTAGTGCGGGAGGAATCAATGAGCAGTTCTTC
CDR3: CASSPSAGGINEQFF
V: TRBV18
J: TRBJ2-1
size: .
D: TRBD2
length: 15

DNA: TGTGCCAGCAGCTCTACAGGGCTGGGAAACACCATATATTTT
CDR3: CASSSTGLGNTIYF
V: TRBV5-8
J: TRBJ1-3
size: .
D: .
length: 14

DNA: TGTGCCTGGGGGCGGGAGTCTGACTATGGCTACACCTTC
CDR3: CAWGRESDYGYTF
V: TRBV30
J: TRBJ1-2
size: .
D: .
length: 13

DNA: TGTGCCAGCAGTTTAACGTCGAACACTGAAGCTTTCTTT
CDR3: CASSLTSNTEAFF
V: TRBV27
J: TRBJ1-1
size: .
D: .
length: 13

DNA: TGTGCCAGCAGCTCTCGGGGGGCCACTGAAGCTTTCTTT
CDR3: CASSSRGATEAFF
V: TRBV12-3/TRBV12-4
J: TRBJ1-1
size: .
D: .
length: 13

DNA: TGTGCCAGCAGATTAAGGTTGGGGAACGCTGAAGCTTTCTTT
CDR3: CASRLRLGNAEAFF
V: TRBV9
J: TRBJ1-1
size: .
D: .
length: 14

DNA: TGTGCCAGCAGCCAATTACAATTGACCGGGGAGCTGTTTTTT
CDR3: CASSQLQLTGELFF
V: TRBV14
J: TRBJ2-2
size: .
D: .
length: 14

DNA: TGCAGCGCCGTAGGGAATGGGGAGCTGTTTTTT
CDR3: CSAVGNGELFF
V: TRBV29-1
J: TRBJ2-2
size: .
D: .
length: 11

DNA: TGTGCCAGCAGCTTAGGGGGATCGAGACTCCAAGAGACCCAGTACTTC
CDR3: CASSLGGSRLQETQYF
V: TRBV7-7
J: TRBJ2-5
size: .
D: .
length: 16